This is a list of T cell receptor beta chains from one sample in a study of blood T cell repertoires in COVID-19. TCRdb's copy holds only in-frame clones and misses some; the assay was immunoSEQ multiplex PCR. The top ten clones hold 0.95% to 1.5% of a sample with about 400,000 clones, roughly 90% of them seen once. The specimen sequenced was peripheral blood. Receptors originate from a man aged 35 to 55 with acute or convalescent COVID-19. CDR3s include the opening cysteine and the closing phenylalanine or tryptophan. A D gene is named only where the DNA matches it firmly. Not every row has a clone size; where given, it reads once, few, many or a size class.

CDR3aa: CASNFSGRGSDTQYF
CDR3nt: TGTGCCAGCAACTTTAGCGGGAGAGGCTCAGATACGCAGTATTTT
abundance: -
v_gene: TRBV7-8
d_gene: TRBD2
j_gene: TRBJ2-3

CDR3aa: CASSSSPLVAGELFF
CDR3nt: TGTGCCAGCAGCTCCTCCCCACTAGTCGCCGGGGAGCTGTTTTTT
abundance: -
v_gene: TRBV13
d_gene: -
j_gene: TRBJ2-2

CDR3aa: CATSRAGLTNSYNEQFF
CDR3nt: TGTGCCACCAGCAGGGCGGGACTCACGAATTCCTACAATGAGCAGTTCTTC
abundance: -
v_gene: TRBV15
d_gene: -
j_gene: TRBJ2-1

CDR3aa: CASSLLVTGRSTDTQYF
CDR3nt: TGTGCCAGCAGTTTATTGGTGACAGGCCGAAGCACAGATACGCAGTATTTT
abundance: -
v_gene: TRBV27
d_gene: -
j_gene: TRBJ2-3

CDR3aa: CASQGANSLETQYF
CDR3nt: TGTGCCAGTCAGGGGGCGAATTCCTTAGAGACCCAGTACTTC
abundance: once
v_gene: TRBV9
d_gene: TRBD1
j_gene: TRBJ2-5

CDR3aa: CATSDLLEQFF
CDR3nt: TGTGCCACCAGTGATTTGCTAGAGCAGTTCTTC
abundance: -
v_gene: TRBV24-1
d_gene: -
j_gene: TRBJ2-1

CDR3aa: CASSIEGSGHNEQFF
CDR3nt: TGTGCCAGTAGTATAGAGGGTAGCGGGCACAATGAGCAGTTCTTC
abundance: -
v_gene: TRBV19
d_gene: TRBD2
j_gene: TRBJ2-1

CDR3aa: CSVEGVLTGSYGYTF
CDR3nt: TGCAGCGTTGAAGGCGTCTTGACAGGAAGCTATGGCTACACCTTC
abundance: once
v_gene: TRBV29-1
d_gene: -
j_gene: TRBJ1-2

CDR3aa: CASSKNRVQPQHF
CDR3nt: TGTGCCAGCAGTAAAAACAGGGTTCAGCCCCAGCATTTT
abundance: -
v_gene: TRBV28
d_gene: -
j_gene: TRBJ1-5

CDR3aa: CASSSNDLATDEQYF
CDR3nt: TGTGCCAGCAGCTCAAACGATTTAGCGACGGACGAGCAGTACTTC
abundance: -
v_gene: TRBV14
d_gene: -
j_gene: TRBJ2-7

CDR3aa: CASSWRVLGEGEKLFF
CDR3nt: TGCGCCAGCAGCTGGAGGGTACTGGGGGAAGGGGAAAAACTGTTTTTT
abundance: few
v_gene: TRBV5-1
d_gene: -
j_gene: TRBJ1-4

CDR3aa: CASSAKQGGETEAFF
CDR3nt: TGTGCCAGCAGCGCCAAACAGGGTGGGGAAACTGAAGCTTTCTTT
abundance: -
v_gene: TRBV5-4
d_gene: -
j_gene: TRBJ1-1

CDR3aa: CATSRLAGGPVTQYF
CDR3nt: TGTGCCACCAGCAGACTAGCGGGAGGGCCGGTGACCCAGTACTTC
abundance: -
v_gene: TRBV15
d_gene: TRBD2
j_gene: TRBJ2-5

CDR3aa: CASSAITHRDRFNEKLFF
CDR3nt: TGCGCCAGCAGCGCAATCACCCACCGGGACAGGTTTAATGAAAAACTGTTTTTT
abundance: -
v_gene: TRBV5-1
d_gene: TRBD1
j_gene: TRBJ1-4

CDR3aa: CASRGYLGHFNYEQYF
CDR3nt: TGTGCCAGCAGGGGGTACCTCGGACACTTTAACTACGAGCAGTACTTC
abundance: few
v_gene: TRBV27
d_gene: -
j_gene: TRBJ2-7

CDR3aa: CASSPGIYEQYF
CDR3nt: TGTGCCAGCAGTCCAGGGATATACGAGCAGTACTTC
abundance: -
v_gene: TRBV6-5
d_gene: -
j_gene: TRBJ2-7

CDR3aa: CASSLPRGDTGELFF
CDR3nt: TGCGCCAGCAGCTTACCCAGGGGGGACACCGGGGAGCTGTTTTTT
abundance: once
v_gene: TRBV5-1
d_gene: -
j_gene: TRBJ2-2

CDR3aa: CASSPTWGGDFYEQYF
CDR3nt: TGCGCCAGCAGCCCCACCTGGGGGGGGGACTTCTACGAGCAGTACTTC
abundance: -
v_gene: TRBV5-1
d_gene: TRBD2
j_gene: TRBJ2-7

CDR3aa: CASSIEPYEQYF
CDR3nt: TGTGCCAGTAGTATCGAGCCCTACGAGCAGTACTTC
abundance: -
v_gene: TRBV19
d_gene: -
j_gene: TRBJ2-7

CDR3aa: CASSPYLGGLNTEAFF
CDR3nt: TGTGCCAGCTCACCATACTTAGGGGGCCTTAACACTGAAGCTTTCTTT
abundance: -
v_gene: TRBV18
d_gene: TRBD1
j_gene: TRBJ1-1

CDR3aa: CASSLAPAGTANEKLFF
CDR3nt: TGTGCCAGCAGCTTAGCCCCCGCCGGGACAGCTAATGAAAAACTGTTTTTT
abundance: -
v_gene: TRBV7-9
d_gene: TRBD1
j_gene: TRBJ1-4

CDR3aa: CASSSGTSGSEQYF
CDR3nt: TGTGCCAGCAGTTCCGGGACTAGCGGGAGTGAACAGTACTTC
abundance: once
v_gene: TRBV28
d_gene: TRBD2
j_gene: TRBJ2-7

CDR3aa: CASRTYDGQTNYGYTF
CDR3nt: TGTGCCAGCAGAACCTACGATGGACAGACTAACTATGGCTACACCTTC
abundance: -
v_gene: TRBV28
d_gene: -
j_gene: TRBJ1-2

CDR3aa: CASSVDTTQPQHF
CDR3nt: TGTGCCAGCAGTGTCGACACGACCCAGCCCCAGCATTTT
abundance: -
v_gene: TRBV12-3/TRBV12-4
d_gene: -
j_gene: TRBJ1-5

CDR3aa: CASSLGQGRDTF
CDR3nt: TGTGCCAGCAGCTTGGGACAGGGGAGGGACACCTTC
abundance: once
v_gene: TRBV5-8
d_gene: TRBD1
j_gene: TRBJ1-2

CDR3aa: CASQPLGGIYEQYF
CDR3nt: TGTGCCAGCCAACCCCTCGGAGGGATCTACGAGCAGTACTTC
abundance: -
v_gene: TRBV27
d_gene: -
j_gene: TRBJ2-7

CDR3aa: CASSWGDRGFPTEAFF
CDR3nt: TGTGCCAGCAGTTGGGGGGACAGGGGGTTCCCAACTGAAGCTTTCTTT
abundance: -
v_gene: TRBV28
d_gene: TRBD1
j_gene: TRBJ1-1

CDR3aa: CASSRQLNQPQHF
CDR3nt: TGCGCCAGCAGCCGACAGCTCAATCAGCCCCAGCATTTT
abundance: -
v_gene: TRBV4-3
d_gene: -
j_gene: TRBJ1-5

CDR3aa: CASSLVGGRLSPDTQYF
CDR3nt: TGTGCCAGCAGCTTAGTGGGGGGGAGGCTCTCCCCCGATACGCAGTATTTT
abundance: -
v_gene: TRBV7-2
d_gene: TRBD2
j_gene: TRBJ2-3

CDR3aa: CASSESSSGGTEAFF
CDR3nt: TGTGCCAGCAGTGAAAGTTCCTCGGGGGGCACTGAAGCTTTCTTT
abundance: -
v_gene: TRBV25-1
d_gene: -
j_gene: TRBJ1-1

CDR3aa: CASSSIIGGRGYGYTF
CDR3nt: TGTGCCAGCAGTTCCATCATCGGGGGGCGAGGCTATGGCTACACCTTC
abundance: -
v_gene: TRBV6-2/TRBV6-3
d_gene: -
j_gene: TRBJ1-2

CDR3aa: CASRNRGREGYTF
CDR3nt: TGTGCCAGCAGAAACAGGGGGAGAGAAGGCTACACCTTC
abundance: -
v_gene: TRBV6-5
d_gene: TRBD1
j_gene: TRBJ1-2

CDR3aa: CASSLLSADTEAFF
CDR3nt: TGTGCCAGCAGCTTACTCTCGGCGGACACTGAAGCTTTCTTT
abundance: -
v_gene: TRBV7-9
d_gene: -
j_gene: TRBJ1-1

CDR3aa: CATSNGQGRPQHF
CDR3nt: TGTGCCACCAGCAACGGCCAAGGGAGGCCCCAGCATTTT
abundance: -
v_gene: TRBV15
d_gene: -
j_gene: TRBJ1-5

CDR3aa: CASSSGDRRYEQYF
CDR3nt: TGTGCCAGCAGTTCAGGGGACCGTCGATACGAGCAGTACTTC
abundance: -
v_gene: TRBV27
d_gene: -
j_gene: TRBJ2-7

CDR3aa: CASSRTSGAGGEQFF
CDR3nt: TGCGCCAGCAGCCGGACTAGCGGGGCGGGGGGTGAGCAGTTCTTC
abundance: -
v_gene: TRBV10-1
d_gene: TRBD2
j_gene: TRBJ2-1

CDR3aa: CASSLALNNEQFF
CDR3nt: TGCGCCAGCAGCTTGGCTCTAAACAATGAGCAGTTCTTC
abundance: -
v_gene: TRBV5-1
d_gene: -
j_gene: TRBJ2-1

CDR3aa: CASSAEATRETQYF
CDR3nt: TGTGCCAGCAGTGCTGAGGCAACTAGGGAGACCCAGTACTTC
abundance: once
v_gene: TRBV2
d_gene: -
j_gene: TRBJ2-5

CDR3aa: CASSRYGRGLGNQPQHF
CDR3nt: TGTGCCAGCAGTCGTTACGGCAGGGGGTTGGGCAATCAGCCCCAGCATTTT
abundance: -
v_gene: TRBV6-6
d_gene: TRBD1
j_gene: TRBJ1-5

CDR3aa: CATAALLNTEAFF
CDR3nt: TGTGCCACCGCCGCCCTACTGAACACTGAAGCTTTCTTT
abundance: once
v_gene: TRBV2
d_gene: -
j_gene: TRBJ1-1

CDR3aa: CASSLAGGQPQHF
CDR3nt: TGTGCCAGCAGCTTAGCGGGGGGCCAGCCCCAGCATTTT
abundance: -
v_gene: TRBV11-2
d_gene: -
j_gene: TRBJ1-5

CDR3aa: CASSGRESSYNSPLHF
CDR3nt: TGTGCCAGCAGTGGGAGGGAAAGCTCCTATAATTCACCCCTCCACTTT
abundance: -
v_gene: TRBV2
d_gene: -
j_gene: TRBJ1-6

CDR3aa: CASSPTGGINYGYTF
CDR3nt: TGTGCCAGCAGCCCTACAGGGGGCATTAACTATGGCTACACCTTC
abundance: -
v_gene: TRBV28
d_gene: TRBD1
j_gene: TRBJ1-2